This paragraph reports one TCR beta chain. This entry is derived from a study of blood T cell repertoires in COVID-19. Overall study context: Nucleic acid was either cDNA or gDNA, and it came from T cells, B-cell-depleted T cells, or PBMCs.

In the authors' workflow: Reference gene primer amplification gave nucleated cell count estimates. Clones were sequenced by immunoSEQ multiplex PCR, and TCRdb holds only the in-frame ones, with some missing. V and J calls and clone size are those listed in that table; D and trimming were worked out from the DNA. This table has 68,000 or so clones, more than 85% appearing once. Enrolled during active infection, Seattle patients were then followed longitudinally. Sequencing used peripheral blood. The sequence came from a man aged 40-55 years with COVID-19, enrolled during active disease.

The CDR3 DNA is TGTGCCAGCAGCGTAGGTATTGGGGCAGGGGACACTGAAGCTTTCTTT. This translates into CASSVGIGAGDTEAFF. V is TRBV9 and J is TRBJ1-1; TRBD1 might be the D (6 bases). Germline-derived CDR1 and CDR2 are SGDLS and YYNGEE. CDR3 length: 16 residues. V was clipped by 0 bases and J by 3 bases, with 15 bases between them.